The clone carrying this T cell receptor beta chain was found a few times. Its antigen is undetermined. This record comes from a study of cytomegalovirus exposure and HLA in healthy donors. Study-level findings and limits: Among TCR beta chains, those listed as cytomegalovirus-associated numbered about 150. In a later analysis, V- and J-gene trimming of beta chains associated with a DCLRE1C missense variant, replicated independently. Later on, an analysis found that several of the most significant clusters appeared to be linked to common viral pathogens, which included parvovirus B19.

The CDR3 is 17 residues long. Germline values: CDR1 SGHRS, CDR2 YFSETQ. J gave up 3 bases and V 4 bases, and 13 bases lay outside the gene matches. Researchers ran the PCR with 60 Vbeta and 13 Jbeta primers. Sequencing was performed with immunoSEQ multiplex PCR; in TCRdb, only in-frame clones are kept and a portion is missing. The sample includes approximately 150,000 clones, approximately 84% of them seen just once. This chain links TRBV5-1 with TRBJ2-7; 10 bases align to TRBD1. The TCR was taken from a woman aged 35 to 49 in good health and CMV-seronegative. Sequences were obtained from PBMCs. DNA for the CDR3: TGCGCCAGCAGCACGTTATCCGGGACAGGGGCCCTCTACGAGCAGTACTTC. Residues: CASSTLSGTGALYEQYF. Looking up the rest from reference TRBV5-1 and TRBJ2-7 gives the full variable domain: KAGVTQTPRYLIKTRGQQVTLSCSPISGHRSVSWYQQTPGQGLQFLFEYFSETQRNKGNFPGRFSGRQFSNSRSEMNVSTLELGDSALYLCASSTLSGTGALYEQYFGPGTRLTVT.